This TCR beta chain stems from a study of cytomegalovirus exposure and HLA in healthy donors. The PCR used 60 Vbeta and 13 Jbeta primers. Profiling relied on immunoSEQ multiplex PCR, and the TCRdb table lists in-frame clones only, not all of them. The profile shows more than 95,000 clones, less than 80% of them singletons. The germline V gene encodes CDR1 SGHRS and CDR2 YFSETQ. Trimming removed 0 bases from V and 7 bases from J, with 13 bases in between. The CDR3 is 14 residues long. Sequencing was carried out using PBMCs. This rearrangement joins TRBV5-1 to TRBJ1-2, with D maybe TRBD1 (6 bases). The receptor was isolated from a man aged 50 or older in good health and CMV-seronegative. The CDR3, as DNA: TGCGCCAGCAGCTTGGCCGAGACAGGTGGTGGCTACACCTTC. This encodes CASSLAETGGGYTF.